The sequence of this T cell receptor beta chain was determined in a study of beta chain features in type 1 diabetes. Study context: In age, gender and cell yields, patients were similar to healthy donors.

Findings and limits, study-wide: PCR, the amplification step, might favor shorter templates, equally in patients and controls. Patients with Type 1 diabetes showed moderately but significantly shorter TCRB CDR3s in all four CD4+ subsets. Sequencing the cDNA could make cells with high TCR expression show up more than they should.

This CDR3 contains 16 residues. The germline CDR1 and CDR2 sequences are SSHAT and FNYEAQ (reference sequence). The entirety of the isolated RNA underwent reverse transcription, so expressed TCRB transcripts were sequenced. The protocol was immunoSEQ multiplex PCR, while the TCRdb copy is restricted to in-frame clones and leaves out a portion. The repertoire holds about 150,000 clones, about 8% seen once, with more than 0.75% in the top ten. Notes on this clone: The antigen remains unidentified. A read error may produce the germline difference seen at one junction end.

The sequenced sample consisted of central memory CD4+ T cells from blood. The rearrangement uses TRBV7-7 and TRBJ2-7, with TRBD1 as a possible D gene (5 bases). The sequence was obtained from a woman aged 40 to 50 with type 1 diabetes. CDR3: CASSPATAGGAHEQYF. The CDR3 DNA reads TGTGCTAGCAGCCCGGCGACGGCAGGTGGGGCCCACGAGCAGTACTTC. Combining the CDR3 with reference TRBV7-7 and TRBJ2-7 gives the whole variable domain GAGVSQSPRYKVTKRGQDVTLRCDPISSHATLYWYQQALGQGPEFLTYFNYEAQPDKSGLPSDRFSAERPEGSISTLTIQRTEQRDSAMYRCASSPATAGGAHEQYFGPGTRLTVT.